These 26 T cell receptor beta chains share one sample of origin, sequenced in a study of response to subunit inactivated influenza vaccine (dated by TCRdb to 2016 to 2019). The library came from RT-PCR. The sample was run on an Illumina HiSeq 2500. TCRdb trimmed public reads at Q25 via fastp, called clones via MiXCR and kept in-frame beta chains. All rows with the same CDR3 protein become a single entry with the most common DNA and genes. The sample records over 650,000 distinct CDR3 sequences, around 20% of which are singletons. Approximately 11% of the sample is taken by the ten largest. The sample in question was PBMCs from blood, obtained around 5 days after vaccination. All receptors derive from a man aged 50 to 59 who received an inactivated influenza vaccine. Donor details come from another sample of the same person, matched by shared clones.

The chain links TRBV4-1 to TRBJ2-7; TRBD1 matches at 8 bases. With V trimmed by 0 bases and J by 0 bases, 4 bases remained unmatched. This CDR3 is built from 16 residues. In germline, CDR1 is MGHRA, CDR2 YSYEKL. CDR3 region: CASSQEDRVSSYEQYF. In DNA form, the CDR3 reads TGCGCCAGCAGCCAAGAGGACAGGGTTAGCTCCTACGAGCAGTACTTC.

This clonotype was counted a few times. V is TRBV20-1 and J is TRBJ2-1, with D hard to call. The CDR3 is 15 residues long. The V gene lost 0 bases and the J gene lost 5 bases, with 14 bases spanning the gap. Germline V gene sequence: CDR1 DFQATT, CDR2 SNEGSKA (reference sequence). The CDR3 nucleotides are TGCAGTGCTAGAGATATGTTACAACCCGACAATGAGCAGTTCTTC. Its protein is CSARDMLQPDNEQFF.

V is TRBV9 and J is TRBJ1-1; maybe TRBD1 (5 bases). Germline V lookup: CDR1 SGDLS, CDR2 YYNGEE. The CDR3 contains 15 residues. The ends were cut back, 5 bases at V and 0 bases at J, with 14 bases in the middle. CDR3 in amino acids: CASRRGAAMNTEAFF. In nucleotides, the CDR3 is TGTGCCAGCAGGAGAGGGGCAGCCATGAACACTGAAGCTTTCTTT.

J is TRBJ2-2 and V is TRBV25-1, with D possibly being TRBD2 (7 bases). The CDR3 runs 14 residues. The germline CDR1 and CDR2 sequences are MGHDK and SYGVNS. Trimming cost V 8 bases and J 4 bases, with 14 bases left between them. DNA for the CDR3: TGTGCCAGCGTCCGAGGGGGGGGCACCGGGGAGCTGTTTTTT. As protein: CASVRGGGTGELFF.

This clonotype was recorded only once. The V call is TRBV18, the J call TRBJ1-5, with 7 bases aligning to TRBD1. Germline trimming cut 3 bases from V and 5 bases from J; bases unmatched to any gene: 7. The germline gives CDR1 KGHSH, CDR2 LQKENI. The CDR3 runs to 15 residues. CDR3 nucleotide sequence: TGTGCCAGCTCACCTTTGCAGGGGGGGGATCAGCCCCAGCATTTT. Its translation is CASSPLQGGDQPQHF.

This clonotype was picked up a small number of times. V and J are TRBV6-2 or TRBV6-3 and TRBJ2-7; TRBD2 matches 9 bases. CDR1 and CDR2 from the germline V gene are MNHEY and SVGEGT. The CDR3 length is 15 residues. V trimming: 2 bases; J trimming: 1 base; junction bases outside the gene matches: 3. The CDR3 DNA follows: TGTGCCAGCAGTTACGTAGCGGGGGAGTCCTACGAGCAGTACTTC. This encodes CASSYVAGESYEQYF.

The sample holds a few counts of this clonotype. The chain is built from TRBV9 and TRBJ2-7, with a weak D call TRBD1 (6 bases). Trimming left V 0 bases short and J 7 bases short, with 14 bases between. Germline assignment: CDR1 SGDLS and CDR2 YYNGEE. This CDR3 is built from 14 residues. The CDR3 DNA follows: TGTGCCAGCAGCGTAGACAGGGATTCCTTGGAGCAGTACTTC. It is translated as CASSVDRDSLEQYF. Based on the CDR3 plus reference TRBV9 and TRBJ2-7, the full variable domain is DSGVTQTPKHLITATGQRVTLRCSPRSGDLSVYWYQQSLDQGLQFLIQYYNGEERAKGNILERFSAQQFPDLHSELNLSSLELGDSALYFCASSVDRDSLEQYFGPGTRLTVT.

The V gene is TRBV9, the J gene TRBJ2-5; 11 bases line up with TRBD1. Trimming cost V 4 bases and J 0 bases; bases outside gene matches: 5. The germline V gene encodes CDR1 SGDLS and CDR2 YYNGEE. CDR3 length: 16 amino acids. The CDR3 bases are TGTGCCAGCAGCCACCGGGACAGGGGGTACCAAGAGACCCAGTACTTC. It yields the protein CASSHRDRGYQETQYF.

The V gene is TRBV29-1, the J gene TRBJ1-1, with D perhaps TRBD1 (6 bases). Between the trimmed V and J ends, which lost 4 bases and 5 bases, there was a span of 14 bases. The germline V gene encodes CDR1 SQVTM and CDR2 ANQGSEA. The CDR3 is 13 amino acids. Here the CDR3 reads CSVAVQGGTEAFF. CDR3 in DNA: TGCAGCGTTGCGGTACAGGGAGGTACTGAAGCTTTCTTT.

CDR3: CASSPGTNDEQFF. The CDR3 DNA is TGTGCCAGCTCACCAGGGACTAACGATGAGCAGTTCTTC. This chain links TRBV18 with TRBJ2-1; TRBD2 aligns across 7 bases. The CDR3 totals 13 residues. Germline CDR1 reads KGHSH; CDR2 reads LQKENI. After removal of 2 bases from V and 8 bases from J, the junction contained 3 bases not matched to a gene.

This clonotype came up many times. The CDR3 sequence is CASSVGRETGANVLTF. DNA of the CDR3: TGTGCCAGCAGTGTTGGGAGGGAAACTGGGGCCAACGTCCTGACTTTC. The chain recombines TRBV6-1 with TRBJ2-6; 7 bases are a match to TRBD2. The trim removed 4 bases at V and 2 bases at J, leaving 5 bases unmatched. The CDR3 sequence is 16 residues long. Germline lookup yields CDR1 MNHNS and CDR2 SASEGT.

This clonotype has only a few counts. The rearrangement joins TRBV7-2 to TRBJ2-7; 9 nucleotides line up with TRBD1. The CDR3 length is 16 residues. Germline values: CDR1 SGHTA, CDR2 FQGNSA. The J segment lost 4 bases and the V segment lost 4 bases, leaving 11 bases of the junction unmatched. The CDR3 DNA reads TGTGCCAGCAGCTCCACGGGCGGGACAGGGTTGTACGAGCAGTACTTC. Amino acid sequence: CASSSTGGTGLYEQYF.

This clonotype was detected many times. The CDR3 bases are TGCAGCGCGTTCACAGGGGGCGAAGAGCAGTACTTC. Its protein product is CSAFTGGEEQYF. The chain is built from TRBV29-1 and TRBJ2-7, with TRBD1 identical over 9 bases. CDR1 and CDR2 from the germline V gene are SQVTM and ANQGSEA. This CDR3 contains 12 residues. Trimming cost V 7 bases and J 7 bases; bases outside gene matches: 8.

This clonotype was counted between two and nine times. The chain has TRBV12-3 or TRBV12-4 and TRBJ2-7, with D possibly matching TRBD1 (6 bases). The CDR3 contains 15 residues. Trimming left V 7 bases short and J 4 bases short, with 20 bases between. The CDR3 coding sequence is TGTGCCAGCAATGGGGTAGAGGACAGTCTTTACGAGCAGTACTTC. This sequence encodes CASNGVEDSLYEQYF.

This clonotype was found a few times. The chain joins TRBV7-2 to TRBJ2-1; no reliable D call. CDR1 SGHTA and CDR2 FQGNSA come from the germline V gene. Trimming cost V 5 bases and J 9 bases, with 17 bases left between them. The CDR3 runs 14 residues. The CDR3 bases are TGTGCCAGCAGCCCCCGGACCGAAAAGGGTGAGCAGTTCTTC. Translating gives CASSPRTEKGEQFF.

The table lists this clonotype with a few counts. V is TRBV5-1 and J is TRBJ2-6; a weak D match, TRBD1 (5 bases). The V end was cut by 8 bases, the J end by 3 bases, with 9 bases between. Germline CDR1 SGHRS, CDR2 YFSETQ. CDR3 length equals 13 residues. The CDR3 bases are TGCGCCAGTGCAGGGTATGGGGCCAACGTCCTGACTTTC. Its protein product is CASAGYGANVLTF.

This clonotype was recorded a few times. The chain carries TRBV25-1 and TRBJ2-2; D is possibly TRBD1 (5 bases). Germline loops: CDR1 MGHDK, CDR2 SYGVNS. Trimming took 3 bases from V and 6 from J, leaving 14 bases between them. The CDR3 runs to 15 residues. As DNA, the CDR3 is TGTGCCAGCAGTGAGGCAGGGCGAATTTCCGGGGAGCTGTTTTTT. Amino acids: CASSEAGRISGELFF.

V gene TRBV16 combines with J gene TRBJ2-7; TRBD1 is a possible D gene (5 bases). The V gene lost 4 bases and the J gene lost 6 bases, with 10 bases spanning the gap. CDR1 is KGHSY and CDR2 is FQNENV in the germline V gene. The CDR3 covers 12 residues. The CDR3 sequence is CASSPQGFEQYF. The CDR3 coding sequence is TGTGCCAGCAGCCCTCAGGGTTTCGAGCAGTACTTC.

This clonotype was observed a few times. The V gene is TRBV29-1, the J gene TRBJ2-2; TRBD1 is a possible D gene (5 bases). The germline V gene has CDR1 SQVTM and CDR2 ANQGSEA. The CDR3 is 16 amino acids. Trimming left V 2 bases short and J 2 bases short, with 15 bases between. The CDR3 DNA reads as TGCAGCGTTGAAACCCGGCACACAGGCAACACCGGGGAGCTGTTTTTT. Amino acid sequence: CSVETRHTGNTGELFF.

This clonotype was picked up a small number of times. As DNA, the CDR3 is TGCAGTGCTAGAGTCCGACCTGAAGCTTTCTTT. Residues: CSARVRPEAFF. This chain connects TRBV20-1 to TRBJ1-1; D not resolved. The ends were cut back, 1 base at V and 6 bases at J, with 6 bases in the middle. Germline V gene data show CDR1 as DFQATT and CDR2 as SNEGSKA (reference sequence). This CDR3 is built from 11 residues.

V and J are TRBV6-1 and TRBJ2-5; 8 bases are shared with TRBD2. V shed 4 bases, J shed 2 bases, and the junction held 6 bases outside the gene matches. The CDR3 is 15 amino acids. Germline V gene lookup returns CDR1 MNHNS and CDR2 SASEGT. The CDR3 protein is CASSGDGLAQETQYF. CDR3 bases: TGTGCCAGCAGTGGCGACGGACTAGCTCAAGAGACCCAGTACTTC.

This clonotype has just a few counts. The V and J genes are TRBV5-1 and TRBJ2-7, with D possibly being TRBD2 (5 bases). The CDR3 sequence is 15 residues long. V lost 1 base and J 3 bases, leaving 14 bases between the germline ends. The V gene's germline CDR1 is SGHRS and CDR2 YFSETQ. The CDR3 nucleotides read TGCGCCAGCAGCTTGCTGTCGGCCCGGGGCTACGAGCAGTACTTC. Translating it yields CASSLLSARGYEQYF.

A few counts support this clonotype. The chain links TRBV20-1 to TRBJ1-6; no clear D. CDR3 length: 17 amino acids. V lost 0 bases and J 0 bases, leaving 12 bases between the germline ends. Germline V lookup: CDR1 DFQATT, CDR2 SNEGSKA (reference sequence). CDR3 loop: CSARELIESSYNSPLHF. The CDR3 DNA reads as TGCAGTGCTAGAGAACTGATAGAGAGCTCCTATAATTCACCCCTCCACTTT.

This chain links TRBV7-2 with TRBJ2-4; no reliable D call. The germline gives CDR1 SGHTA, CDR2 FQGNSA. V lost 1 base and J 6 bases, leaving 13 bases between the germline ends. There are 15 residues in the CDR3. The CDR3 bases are TGTGCCAGCAGCTTAGTTCACCAGCAGACAAACATTCAGTACTTC. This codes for CASSLVHQQTNIQYF.

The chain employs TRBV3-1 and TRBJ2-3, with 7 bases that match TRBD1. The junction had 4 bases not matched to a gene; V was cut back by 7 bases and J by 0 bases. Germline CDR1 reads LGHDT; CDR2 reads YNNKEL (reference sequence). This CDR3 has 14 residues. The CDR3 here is CASTLTGSTDTQYF. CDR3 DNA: TGTGCCAGCACGTTGACAGGGAGCACAGATACGCAGTATTTT.

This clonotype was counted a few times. Written as DNA, the CDR3 is TGTGCCAGCAGTAGGGACGGTACAGGGTCCCAGCATTTT. Its protein product is CASSRDGTGSQHF. The chain uses TRBV12-3 or TRBV12-4 and TRBJ1-5, with D possibly TRBD1 on 6 matching bases. Trimming pared 5 bases from V and 11 bases from J, leaving 16 bases between. This CDR3 region has 13 residues.